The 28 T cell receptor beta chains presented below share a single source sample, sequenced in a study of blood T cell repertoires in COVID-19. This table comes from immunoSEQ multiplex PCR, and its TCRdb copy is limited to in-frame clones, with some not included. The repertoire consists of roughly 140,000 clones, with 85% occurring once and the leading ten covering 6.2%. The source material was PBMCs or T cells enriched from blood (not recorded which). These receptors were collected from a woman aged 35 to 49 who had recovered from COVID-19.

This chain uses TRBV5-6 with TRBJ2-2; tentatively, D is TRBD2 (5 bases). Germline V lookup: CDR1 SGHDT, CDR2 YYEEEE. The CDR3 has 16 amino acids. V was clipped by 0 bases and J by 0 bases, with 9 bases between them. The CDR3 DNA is TGTGCCAGCAGCTTGGGACTATTCGCGAACACCGGGGAGCTGTTTTTT. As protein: CASSLGLFANTGELFF. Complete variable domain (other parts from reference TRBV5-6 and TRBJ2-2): DAGVTQSPTHLIKTRGQQVTLRCSPKSGHDTVSWYQQALGQGPQFIFQYYEEEERQRGNFPDRFSGHQFPNYSSELNVNALLLGDSALYLCASSLGLFANTGELFFGEGSRLTVL.

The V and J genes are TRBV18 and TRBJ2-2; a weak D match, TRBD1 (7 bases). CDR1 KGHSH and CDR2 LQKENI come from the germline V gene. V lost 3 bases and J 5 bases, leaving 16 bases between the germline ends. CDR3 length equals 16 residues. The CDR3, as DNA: TGTGCCAGCTCACCCCCCGGCGCAGGGGGGACCGGGGAGCTGTTTTTT. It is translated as CASSPPGAGGTGELFF.

The CDR3 sequence: CATSRENRVSEPQHF. The CDR3 DNA is TGTGCCACCAGCAGAGAAAACAGGGTGAGTGAGCCCCAGCATTTT. The V call is TRBV15, the J call TRBJ1-5; TRBD1 is a possible D gene (6 bases). The CDR3 has 15 amino acids. The ends were cut back, 0 bases at V and 8 bases at J, with 14 bases in the middle. From germline, CDR1 is LNHNV and CDR2 YYDKDF (reference sequence).

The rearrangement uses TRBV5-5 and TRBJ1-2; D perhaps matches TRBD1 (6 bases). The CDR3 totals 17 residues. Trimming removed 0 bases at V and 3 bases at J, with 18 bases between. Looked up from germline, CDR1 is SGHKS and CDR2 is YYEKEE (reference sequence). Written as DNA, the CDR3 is TGTGCCAGCAGCTTGGAGGCAGGGGTTTTTTTGGACTATGGCTACACCTTC. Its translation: CASSLEAGVFLDYGYTF.

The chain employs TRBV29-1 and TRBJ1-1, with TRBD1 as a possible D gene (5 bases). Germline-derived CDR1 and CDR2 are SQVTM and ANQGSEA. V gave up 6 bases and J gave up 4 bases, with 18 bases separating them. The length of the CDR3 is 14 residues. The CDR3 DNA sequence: TGCAGCGTCCTATTTTCGGGGGTAGGCACTGAAGCTTTCTTT. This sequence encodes CSVLFSGVGTEAFF.

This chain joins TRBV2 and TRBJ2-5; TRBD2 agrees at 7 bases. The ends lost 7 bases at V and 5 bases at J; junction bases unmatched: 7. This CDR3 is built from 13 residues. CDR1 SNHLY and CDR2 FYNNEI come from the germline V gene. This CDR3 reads CASNLAARETQYF. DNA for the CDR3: TGTGCCAGCAATCTAGCGGCCAGGGAGACCCAGTACTTC.

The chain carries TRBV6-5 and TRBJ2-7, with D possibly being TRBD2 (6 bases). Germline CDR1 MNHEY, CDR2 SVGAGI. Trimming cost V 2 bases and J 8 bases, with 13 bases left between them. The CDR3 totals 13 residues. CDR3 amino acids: CASSYPGEGKQYF. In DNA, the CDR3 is TGTGCCAGCAGTTACCCGGGGGAAGGGAAGCAGTACTTC.

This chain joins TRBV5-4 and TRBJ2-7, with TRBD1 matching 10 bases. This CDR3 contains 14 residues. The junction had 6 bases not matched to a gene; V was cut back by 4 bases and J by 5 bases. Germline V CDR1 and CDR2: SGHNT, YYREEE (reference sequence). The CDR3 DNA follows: TGTGCCAGCAGCCTGGACAGGGGGACGGACGAGCAGTACTTC. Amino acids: CASSLDRGTDEQYF. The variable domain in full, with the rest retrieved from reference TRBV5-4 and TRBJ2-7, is ETGVTQSPTHLIKTRGQQVTLRCSSQSGHNTVSWYQQALGQGPQFIFQYYREEENGRGNFPPRFSGLQFPNYSSELNVNALELDDSALYLCASSLDRGTDEQYFGPGTRLTVT.

CDR3 nucleotides: TGTGCCAGCAGCCTAACTACAGGGGACTCCTATGGCTACACCTTC. Translation: CASSLTTGDSYGYTF. The rearrangement joins TRBV7-2 to TRBJ1-2; TRBD1 matches 7 bases. The CDR3 extends over 15 amino acids. Germline V gene data show CDR1 as SGHTA and CDR2 as FQGNSA. After removal of 5 bases from V and 4 bases from J, the junction contained 10 bases not matched to a gene.

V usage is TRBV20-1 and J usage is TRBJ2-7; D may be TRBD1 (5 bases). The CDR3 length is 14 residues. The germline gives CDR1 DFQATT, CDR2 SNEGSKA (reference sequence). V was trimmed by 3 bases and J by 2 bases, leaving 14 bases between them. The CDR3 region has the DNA TGCAGTGCTAGTCCGGCAGGGAAAACCTACGAGCAGTACTTC. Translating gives CSASPAGKTYEQYF.

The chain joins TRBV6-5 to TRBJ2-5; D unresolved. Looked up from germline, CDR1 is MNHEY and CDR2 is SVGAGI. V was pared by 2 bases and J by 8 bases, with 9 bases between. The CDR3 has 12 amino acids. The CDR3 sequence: CASSYPQETQYF. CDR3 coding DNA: TGTGCCAGCAGTTACCCCCAGGAAACCCAGTACTTC.

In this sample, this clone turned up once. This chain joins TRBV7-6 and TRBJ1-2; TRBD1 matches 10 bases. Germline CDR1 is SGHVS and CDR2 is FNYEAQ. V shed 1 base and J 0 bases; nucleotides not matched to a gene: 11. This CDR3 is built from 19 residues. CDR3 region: CASSLESPRGTGANYGYTF. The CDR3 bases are TGTGCCAGCAGCTTAGAGAGTCCTAGGGGGACAGGGGCTAACTATGGCTACACCTTC.

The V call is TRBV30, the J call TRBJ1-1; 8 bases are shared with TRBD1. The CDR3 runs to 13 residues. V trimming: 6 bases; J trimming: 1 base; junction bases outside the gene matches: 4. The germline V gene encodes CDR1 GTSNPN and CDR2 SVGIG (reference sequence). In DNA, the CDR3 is TGTGCCTGCCGACAGGGGTCGAACACTGAAGCTTTCTTT. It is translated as CACRQGSNTEAFF.

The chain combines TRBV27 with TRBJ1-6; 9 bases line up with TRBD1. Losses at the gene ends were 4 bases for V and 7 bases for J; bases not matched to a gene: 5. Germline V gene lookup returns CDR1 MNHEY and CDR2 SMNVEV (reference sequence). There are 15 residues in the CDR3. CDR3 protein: CASSSRTGVNSPLHF. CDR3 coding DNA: TGTGCCAGCAGTTCCCGGACAGGGGTAAATTCACCCCTCCACTTT.

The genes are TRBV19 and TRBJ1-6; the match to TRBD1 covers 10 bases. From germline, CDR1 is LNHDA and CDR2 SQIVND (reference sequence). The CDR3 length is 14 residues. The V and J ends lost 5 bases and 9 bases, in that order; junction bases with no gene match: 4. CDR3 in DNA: TGTGCCAGTAGTCCTCGGGACAGGGGTTCACCCCTCCACTTT. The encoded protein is CASSPRDRGSPLHF.

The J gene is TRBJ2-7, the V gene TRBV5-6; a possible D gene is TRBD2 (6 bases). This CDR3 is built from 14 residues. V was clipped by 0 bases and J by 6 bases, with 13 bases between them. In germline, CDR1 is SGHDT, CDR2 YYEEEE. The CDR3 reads CASSLVGAGREQYF. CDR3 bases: TGTGCCAGCAGCTTGGTAGGGGCGGGACGCGAGCAGTACTTC.

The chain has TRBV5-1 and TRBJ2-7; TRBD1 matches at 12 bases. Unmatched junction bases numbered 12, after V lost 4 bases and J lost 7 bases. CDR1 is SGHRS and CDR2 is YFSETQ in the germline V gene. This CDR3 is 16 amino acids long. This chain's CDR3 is CASSTQPGQGAVEQYF. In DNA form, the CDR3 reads TGCGCCAGCAGCACCCAGCCGGGACAGGGGGCGGTGGAGCAGTACTTC. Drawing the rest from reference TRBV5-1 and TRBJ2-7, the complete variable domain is KAGVTQTPRYLIKTRGQQVTLSCSPISGHRSVSWYQQTPGQGLQFLFEYFSETQRNKGNFPGRFSGRQFSNSRSEMNVSTLELGDSALYLCASSTQPGQGAVEQYFGPGTRLTVT.

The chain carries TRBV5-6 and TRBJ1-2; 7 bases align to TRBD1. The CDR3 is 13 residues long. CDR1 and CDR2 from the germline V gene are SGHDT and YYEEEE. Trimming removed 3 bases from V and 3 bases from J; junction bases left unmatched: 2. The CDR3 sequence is CASSSQGYYGYTF. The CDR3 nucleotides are TGTGCCAGCAGCTCACAGGGGTACTATGGCTACACCTTC. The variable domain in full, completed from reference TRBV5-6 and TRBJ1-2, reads DAGVTQSPTHLIKTRGQQVTLRCSPKSGHDTVSWYQQALGQGPQFIFQYYEEEERQRGNFPDRFSGHQFPNYSSELNVNALLLGDSALYLCASSSQGYYGYTFGSGTRLTVV.

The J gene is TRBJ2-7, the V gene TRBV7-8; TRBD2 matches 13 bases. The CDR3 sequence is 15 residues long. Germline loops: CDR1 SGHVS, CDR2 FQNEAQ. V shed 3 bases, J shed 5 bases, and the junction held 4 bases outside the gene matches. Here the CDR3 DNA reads TGTGCCAGCAGCTTGACTAGCGGGAGGCAGGACGAGCAGTACTTC. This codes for CASSLTSGRQDEQYF.

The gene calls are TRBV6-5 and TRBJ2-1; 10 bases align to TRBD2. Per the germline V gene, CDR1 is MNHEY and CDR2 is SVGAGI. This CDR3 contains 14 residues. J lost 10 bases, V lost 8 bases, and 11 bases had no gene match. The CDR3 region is CASGWSGGAREQFF. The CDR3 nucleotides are TGTGCCAGCGGTTGGAGCGGGGGGGCTAGGGAGCAGTTCTTC.

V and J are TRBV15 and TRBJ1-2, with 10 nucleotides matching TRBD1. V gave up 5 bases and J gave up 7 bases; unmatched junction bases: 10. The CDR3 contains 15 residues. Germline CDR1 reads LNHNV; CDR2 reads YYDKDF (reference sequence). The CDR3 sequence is CATSRTGGGIFGYTF. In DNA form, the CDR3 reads TGTGCCACCAGCCGGACAGGGGGAGGCATATTTGGCTACACCTTC.

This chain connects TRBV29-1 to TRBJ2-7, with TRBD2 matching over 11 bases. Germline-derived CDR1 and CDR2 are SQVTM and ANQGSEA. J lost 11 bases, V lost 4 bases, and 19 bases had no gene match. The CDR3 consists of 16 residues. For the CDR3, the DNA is TGCAGCGTTGTTAGCCAAGGAGGGGGACTAGCGGCAGTGGAGTACTTC. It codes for CSVVSQGGGLAAVEYF.

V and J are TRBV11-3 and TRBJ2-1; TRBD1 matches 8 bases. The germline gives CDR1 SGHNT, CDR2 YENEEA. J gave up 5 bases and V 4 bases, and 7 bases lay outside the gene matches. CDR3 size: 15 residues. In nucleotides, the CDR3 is TGTGCCAGCAGCTCGAGACAGGGGCCCCACAATGAGCAGTTCTTC. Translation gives CASSSRQGPHNEQFF.

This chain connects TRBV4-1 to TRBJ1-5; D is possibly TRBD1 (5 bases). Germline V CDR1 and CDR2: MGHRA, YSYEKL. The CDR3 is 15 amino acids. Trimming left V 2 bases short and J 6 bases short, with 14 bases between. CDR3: CASSQTGGGGQPQHF. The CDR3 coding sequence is TGCGCCAGCAGCCAAACCGGGGGTGGAGGTCAGCCCCAGCATTTT.

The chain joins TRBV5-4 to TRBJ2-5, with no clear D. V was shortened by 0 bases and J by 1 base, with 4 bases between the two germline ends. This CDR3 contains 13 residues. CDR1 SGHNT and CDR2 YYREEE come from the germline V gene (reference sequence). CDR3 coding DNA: TGTGCCAGCAGCTTGGCCATCCAAGAGACCCAGTACTTC. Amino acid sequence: CASSLAIQETQYF. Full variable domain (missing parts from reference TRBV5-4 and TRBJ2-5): ETGVTQSPTHLIKTRGQQVTLRCSSQSGHNTVSWYQQALGQGPQFIFQYYREEENGRGNFPPRFSGLQFPNYSSELNVNALELDDSALYLCASSLAIQETQYFGPGTRLLVL.

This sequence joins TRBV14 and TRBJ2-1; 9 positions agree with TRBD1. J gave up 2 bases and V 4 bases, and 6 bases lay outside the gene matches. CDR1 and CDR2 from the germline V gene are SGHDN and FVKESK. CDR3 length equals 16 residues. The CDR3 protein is CASSRRTGAPYNEQFF. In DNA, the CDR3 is TGTGCCAGCAGCCGCAGGACAGGGGCGCCCTACAATGAGCAGTTCTTC.

The CDR3 nucleotides read TGTGCCACCCCTCCCGCCGGGACTAGCGGGGTAGATACGCAGTATTTT. Translation gives CATPPAGTSGVDTQYF. The J gene is TRBJ2-3, the V gene TRBV2, with 13 bases matching TRBD2. The V segment lost 10 bases and the J segment 5 bases; nucleotides outside the gene matches: 12. The CDR3 length is 16 residues. Germline V gene sequence: CDR1 SNHLY, CDR2 FYNNEI.

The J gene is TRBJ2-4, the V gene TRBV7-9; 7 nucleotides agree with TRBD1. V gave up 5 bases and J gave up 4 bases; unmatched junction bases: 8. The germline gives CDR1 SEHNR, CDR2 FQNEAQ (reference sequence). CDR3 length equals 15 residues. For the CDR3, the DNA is TGTGCCAGCAGCGCCCAGGGGGTGGGTAAAAACATTCAGTACTTC. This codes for CASSAQGVGKNIQYF.